A selection of T cell receptor beta chains follows, all from one sample in a study of early T cells in non-severe SARS-CoV-2 infection. From the 5' RACE reads, TCRdb called clonotypes with MiXCR, one entry per CDR3 protein. This table has 85,000 to 100,000 distinct CDR3 sequences, less than 15% appearing once. Sample: whole blood. These receptors were obtained from an adult who was a healthcare worker with PCR-confirmed SARS-CoV-2 infection or an uninfected control (not recorded which). Both conserved end residues are part of each CDR3. D genes are given only for firm matches. The listing skips clone size in some rows; elsewhere it reads once, few, many or a size class.

clone_size: .
v_call: TRBV7-9
d_call: .
j_call: TRBJ2-6
cdr3_aa: CASQVNGANVLTF
cdr3_nt: TGTGCCAGTCAAGTTAATGGGGCCAACGTCCTGACTTTC

clone_size: many
v_call: TRBV5-5
d_call: TRBD2
j_call: TRBJ2-3
cdr3_aa: CASSLVLAGATDTQYF
cdr3_nt: TGTGCCAGCAGCTTGGTGTTAGCGGGGGCCACAGATACGCAGTATTTT

clone_size: .
v_call: TRBV5-1
d_call: .
j_call: TRBJ2-5
cdr3_aa: CASSIRGAGEPETQYF
cdr3_nt: TGCGCCAGCAGCATTCGTGGGGCGGGCGAGCCAGAGACCCAGTACTTC

clone_size: .
v_call: TRBV13
d_call: .
j_call: TRBJ1-1
cdr3_aa: CASSLPTGPKMNTEAFF
cdr3_nt: TGTGCCAGCAGCCTCCCCACAGGCCCCAAGATGAACACTGAAGCTTTCTTT

clone_size: many
v_call: TRBV7-9
d_call: .
j_call: TRBJ2-7
cdr3_aa: CASSSVGARYEQYF
cdr3_nt: TGTGCCAGCAGCTCGGTGGGGGCTCGCTACGAGCAGTACTTC

clone_size: few
v_call: TRBV29-1
d_call: TRBD1
j_call: TRBJ2-5
cdr3_aa: CSVEDPGQRQETQYF
cdr3_nt: TGCAGCGTTGAAGATCCGGGACAGAGACAAGAGACCCAGTACTTC

clone_size: .
v_call: TRBV15
d_call: .
j_call: TRBJ2-1
cdr3_aa: CATRNYRARNHEQFF
cdr3_nt: TGTGCCACCAGAAATTACCGGGCCCGTAATCATGAGCAGTTCTTC

clone_size: few
v_call: TRBV12-3/TRBV12-4
d_call: .
j_call: TRBJ1-5
cdr3_aa: CASSLGSNQPQHF
cdr3_nt: TGTGCCAGCAGTTTGGGTAGCAATCAGCCCCAGCATTTT

clone_size: .
v_call: TRBV7-9
d_call: .
j_call: TRBJ2-3
cdr3_aa: CASSPQEFPDTQYF
cdr3_nt: TGTGCCAGCAGCCCCCAAGAGTTCCCAGATACGCAGTATTTT

clone_size: many
v_call: TRBV20-1
d_call: TRBD2
j_call: TRBJ2-1
cdr3_aa: CSAKLAGYNEQFF
cdr3_nt: TGCAGTGCTAAGTTAGCGGGATACAATGAGCAGTTCTTC

clone_size: many
v_call: TRBV7-2
d_call: .
j_call: TRBJ2-4
cdr3_aa: CASSFDRTTQNIQYF
cdr3_nt: TGTGCCAGCAGCTTCGACAGGACGACGCAAAACATTCAGTACTTC

clone_size: many
v_call: TRBV7-2
d_call: TRBD1
j_call: TRBJ2-6
cdr3_aa: CASSHRGPGANVLTF
cdr3_nt: TGTGCCAGCAGCCACAGGGGGCCAGGGGCCAACGTCCTGACTTTC

clone_size: many
v_call: TRBV7-6
d_call: TRBD1
j_call: TRBJ2-3
cdr3_aa: CASSLATPGQTGPMDTQYF
cdr3_nt: TGTGCCAGCAGCTTAGCCACCCCGGGCCAGACAGGGCCAATGGATACGCAGTATTTT

clone_size: few
v_call: TRBV18
d_call: TRBD2
j_call: TRBJ2-1
cdr3_aa: CASSTLAGGGDEQFF
cdr3_nt: TGTGCCAGCTCCACTTTAGCGGGGGGTGGAGATGAGCAGTTCTTC

clone_size: many
v_call: TRBV6-5
d_call: TRBD2
j_call: TRBJ2-1
cdr3_aa: CASSSRLAGPGGEQFF
cdr3_nt: TGTGCCAGCAGTTCACGGCTAGCGGGGCCCGGGGGGGAGCAGTTCTTC

clone_size: few
v_call: TRBV21-1
d_call: .
j_call: TRBJ2-3
cdr3_aa: CASSSNSGFTDTQYF
cdr3_nt: TGTGCCAGCAGCAGCAATAGCGGATTCACAGATACGCAGTATTTT

clone_size: few
v_call: TRBV10-3
d_call: .
j_call: TRBJ2-7
cdr3_aa: CAISEFGHEQYF
cdr3_nt: TGTGCCATCAGTGAGTTCGGGCACGAGCAGTACTTC

clone_size: .
v_call: TRBV6-2/TRBV6-3
d_call: .
j_call: TRBJ2-1
cdr3_aa: CASSYGNLGGANEQFF
cdr3_nt: TGTGCCAGCAGTTACGGCAACCTCGGGGGAGCCAATGAGCAGTTCTTC

clone_size: .
v_call: TRBV29-1
d_call: .
j_call: TRBJ1-2
cdr3_aa: CSVGVQGPTNYGYTF
cdr3_nt: TGCAGCGTTGGGGTGCAGGGACCGACTAACTATGGCTACACCTTC

clone_size: .
v_call: TRBV28
d_call: .
j_call: TRBJ1-5
cdr3_aa: CASSLNRPQHF
cdr3_nt: TGTGCCAGCAGTTTAAACAGGCCCCAGCATTTT

clone_size: .
v_call: TRBV20-1
d_call: TRBD1
j_call: TRBJ1-5
cdr3_aa: CSATAGTGNKPQHF
cdr3_nt: TGCAGTGCCACTGCCGGGACAGGGAACAAGCCCCAGCATTTT

clone_size: .
v_call: TRBV7-7
d_call: .
j_call: TRBJ2-1
cdr3_aa: CASSFSMGNEQFF
cdr3_nt: TGTGCTAGCAGCTTTTCTATGGGCAATGAGCAGTTCTTC